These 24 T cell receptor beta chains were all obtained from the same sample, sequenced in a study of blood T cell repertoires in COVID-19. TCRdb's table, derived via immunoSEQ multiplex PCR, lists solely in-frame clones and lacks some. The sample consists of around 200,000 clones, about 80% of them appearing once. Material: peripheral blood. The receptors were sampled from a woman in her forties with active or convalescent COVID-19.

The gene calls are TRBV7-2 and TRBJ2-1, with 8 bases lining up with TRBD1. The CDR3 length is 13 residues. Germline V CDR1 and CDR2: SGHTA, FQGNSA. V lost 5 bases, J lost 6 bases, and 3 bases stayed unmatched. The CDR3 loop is CASSTTGGNEQFF. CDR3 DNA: TGTGCCAGCAGCACTACAGGGGGCAATGAGCAGTTCTTC.

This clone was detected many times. The CDR3: CASSQSSRRGADTQYF. Written as DNA, the CDR3 is TGTGCCAGCAGCCAGTCGTCCCGGCGGGGCGCAGATACGCAGTATTTT. This sequence joins TRBV14 and TRBJ2-3, with D perhaps TRBD2 (6 bases). V lost 3 bases to trimming and J lost 4 bases, with 17 bases between them. The germline V gene encodes CDR1 SGHDN and CDR2 FVKESK. CDR3 length equals 16 residues.

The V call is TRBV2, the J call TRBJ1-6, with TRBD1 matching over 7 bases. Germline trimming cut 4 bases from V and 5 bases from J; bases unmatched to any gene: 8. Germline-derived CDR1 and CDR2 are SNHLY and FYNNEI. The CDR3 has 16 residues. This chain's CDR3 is CASSARGRGDNSPLHF. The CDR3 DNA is TGTGCCAGCAGTGCGAGGGGCAGGGGGGATAATTCACCCCTCCACTTT.

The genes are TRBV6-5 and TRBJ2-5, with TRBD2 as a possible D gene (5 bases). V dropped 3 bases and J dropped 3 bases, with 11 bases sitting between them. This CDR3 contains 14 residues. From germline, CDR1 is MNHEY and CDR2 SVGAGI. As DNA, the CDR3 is TGTGCCAGCAGTTATATGCGAGGGAAAGAGACCCAGTACTTC. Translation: CASSYMRGKETQYF.

In nucleotides, the CDR3 is TGTGCCAGCAGTTTAGGGACAGGGTCGGGAGCTTTCTTT. Translated: CASSLGTGSGAFF. The V gene is TRBV12-3 or TRBV12-4, the J gene TRBJ1-1; 8 bases agree with TRBD1. Unmatched junction bases numbered 5, after V lost 1 base and J lost 10 bases. CDR3 size: 13 residues.

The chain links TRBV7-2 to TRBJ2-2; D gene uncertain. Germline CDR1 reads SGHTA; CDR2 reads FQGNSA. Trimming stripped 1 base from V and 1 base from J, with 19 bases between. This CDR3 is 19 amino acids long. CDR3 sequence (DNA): TGTGCCAGCAGCTTAGGAATCATATGGGCAGGCAGGAACACCGGGGAGCTGTTTTTT. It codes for CASSLGIIWAGRNTGELFF.

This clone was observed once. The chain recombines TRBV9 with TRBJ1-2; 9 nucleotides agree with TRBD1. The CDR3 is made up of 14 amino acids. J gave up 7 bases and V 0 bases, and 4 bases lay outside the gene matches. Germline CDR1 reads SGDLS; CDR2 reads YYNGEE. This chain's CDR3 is CASSVEGQGSGYTF. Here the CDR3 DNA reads TGTGCCAGCAGCGTAGAGGGACAGGGCTCTGGCTACACCTTC.

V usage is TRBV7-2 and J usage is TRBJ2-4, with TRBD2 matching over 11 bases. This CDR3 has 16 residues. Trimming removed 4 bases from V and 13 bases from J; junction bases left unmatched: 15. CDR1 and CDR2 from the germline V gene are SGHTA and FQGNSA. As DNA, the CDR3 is TGTGCCAGCAGCTCTGGGACTAGCGGTCCTCCAGGGTTGCAGTACTTC. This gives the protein CASSSGTSGPPGLQYF.

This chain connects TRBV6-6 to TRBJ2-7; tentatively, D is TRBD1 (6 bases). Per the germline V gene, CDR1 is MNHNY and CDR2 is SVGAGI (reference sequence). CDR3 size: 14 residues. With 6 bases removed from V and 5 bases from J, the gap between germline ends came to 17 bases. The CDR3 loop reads CASRPHRDPNEQYF. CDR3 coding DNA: TGTGCCAGCAGGCCTCACAGGGATCCTAACGAGCAGTACTTC.

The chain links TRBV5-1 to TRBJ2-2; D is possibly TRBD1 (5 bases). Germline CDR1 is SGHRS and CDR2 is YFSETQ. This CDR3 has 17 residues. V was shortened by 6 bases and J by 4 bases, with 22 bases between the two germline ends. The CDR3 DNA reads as TGCGCCAGCACAGAATGGACGCAGGGTTTTAGCACCGGGGAGCTGTTTTTT. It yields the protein CASTEWTQGFSTGELFF.

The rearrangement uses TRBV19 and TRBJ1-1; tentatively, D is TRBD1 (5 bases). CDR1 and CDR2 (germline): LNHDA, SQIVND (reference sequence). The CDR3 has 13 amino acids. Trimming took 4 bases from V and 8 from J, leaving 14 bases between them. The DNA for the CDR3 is TGTGCCAGTAGTACCCTCCAGGGTAGCGAAGCTTTCTTT. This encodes CASSTLQGSEAFF.

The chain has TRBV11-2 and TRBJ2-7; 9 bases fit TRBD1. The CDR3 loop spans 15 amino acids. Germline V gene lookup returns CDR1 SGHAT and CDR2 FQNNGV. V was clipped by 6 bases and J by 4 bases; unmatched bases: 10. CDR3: CASSRTGTGIYEQYF. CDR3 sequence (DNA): TGTGCCAGCAGTCGAACCGGGACAGGGATTTACGAGCAGTACTTC.

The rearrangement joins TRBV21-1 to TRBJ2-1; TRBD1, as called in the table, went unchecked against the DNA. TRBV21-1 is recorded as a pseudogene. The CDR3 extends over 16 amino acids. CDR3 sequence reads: CASRNPDRGVDNEQFF. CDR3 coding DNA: TGTGCCAGCAGAAACCCAGACAGGGGTGTGGACAATGAGCAGTTCTTC.

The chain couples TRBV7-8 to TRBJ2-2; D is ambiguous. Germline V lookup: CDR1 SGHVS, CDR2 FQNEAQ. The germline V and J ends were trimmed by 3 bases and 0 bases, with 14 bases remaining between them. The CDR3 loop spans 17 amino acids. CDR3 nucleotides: TGTGCCAGCAGCTTGGGCGTGGGTGGATCGAACACCGGGGAGCTGTTTTTT. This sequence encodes CASSLGVGGSNTGELFF.

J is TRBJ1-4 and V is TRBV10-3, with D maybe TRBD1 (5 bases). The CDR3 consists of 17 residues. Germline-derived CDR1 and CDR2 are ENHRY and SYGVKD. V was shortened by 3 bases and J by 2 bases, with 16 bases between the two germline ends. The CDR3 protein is CAISDYGREATNEKLFF. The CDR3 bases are TGTGCCATCAGTGACTATGGCAGGGAAGCGACTAATGAAAAACTGTTTTTT.

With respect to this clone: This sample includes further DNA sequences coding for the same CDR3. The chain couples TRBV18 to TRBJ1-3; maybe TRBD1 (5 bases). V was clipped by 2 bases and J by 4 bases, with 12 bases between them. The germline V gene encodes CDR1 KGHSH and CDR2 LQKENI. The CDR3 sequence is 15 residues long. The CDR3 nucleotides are TGTGCCAGCTCACCATCTCAGGGAACAGGAAACACCATATATTTT. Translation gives CASSPSQGTGNTIYF.

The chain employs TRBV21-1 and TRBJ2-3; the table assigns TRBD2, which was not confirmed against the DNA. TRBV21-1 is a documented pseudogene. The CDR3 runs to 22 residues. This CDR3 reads CASSKLRWTRREGYSPPDTQYF. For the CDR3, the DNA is TGTGCCAGCAGCAAATTAAGGTGGACCCGGCGGGAGGGCTATAGCCCTCCAGATACGCAGTATTTT.

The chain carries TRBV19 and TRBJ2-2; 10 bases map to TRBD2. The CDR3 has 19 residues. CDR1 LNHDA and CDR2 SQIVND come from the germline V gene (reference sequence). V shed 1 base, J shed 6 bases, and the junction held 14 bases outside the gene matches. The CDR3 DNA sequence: TGTGCCAGTAGTATAGGAGATAGGAGGGCTAGCGGGAGACCCGGGGAGCTGTTTTTT. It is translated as CASSIGDRRASGRPGELFF.

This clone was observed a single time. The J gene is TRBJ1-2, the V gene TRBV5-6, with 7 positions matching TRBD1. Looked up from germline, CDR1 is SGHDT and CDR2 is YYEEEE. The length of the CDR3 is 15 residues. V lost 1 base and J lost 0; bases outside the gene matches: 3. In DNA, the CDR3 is TGTGCCAGCAGCTTGCGGGACAGAACTAACTATGGCTACACCTTC. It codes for CASSLRDRTNYGYTF.

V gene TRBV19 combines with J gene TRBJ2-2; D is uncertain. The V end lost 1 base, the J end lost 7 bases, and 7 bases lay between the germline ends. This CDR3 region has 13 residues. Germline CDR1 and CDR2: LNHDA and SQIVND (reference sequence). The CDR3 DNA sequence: TGTGCCAGTAGTATAGGCAGGCACGGGGAGCTGTTTTTT. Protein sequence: CASSIGRHGELFF.

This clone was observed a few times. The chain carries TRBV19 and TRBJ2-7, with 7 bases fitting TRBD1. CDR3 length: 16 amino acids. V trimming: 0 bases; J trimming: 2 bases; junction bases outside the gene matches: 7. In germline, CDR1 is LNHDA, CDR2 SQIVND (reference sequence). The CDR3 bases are TGTGCCAGTAGTATAGAGACCCGGGACAGAGCCTACGAGCAGTACTTC. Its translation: CASSIETRDRAYEQYF.

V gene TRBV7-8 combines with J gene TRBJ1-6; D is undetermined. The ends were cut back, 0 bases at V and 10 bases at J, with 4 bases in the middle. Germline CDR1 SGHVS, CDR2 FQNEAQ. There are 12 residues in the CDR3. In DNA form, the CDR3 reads TGTGCCAGCAGCTTAGCATCGTCACCCCTCCACTTT. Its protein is CASSLASSPLHF.

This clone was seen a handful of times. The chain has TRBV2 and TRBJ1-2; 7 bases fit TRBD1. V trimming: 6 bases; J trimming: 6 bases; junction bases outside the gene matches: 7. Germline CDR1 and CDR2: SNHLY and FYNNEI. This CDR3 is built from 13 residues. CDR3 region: CASRVQGWHGYTF. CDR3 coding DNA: TGTGCCAGCAGAGTACAGGGGTGGCATGGCTACACCTTC.

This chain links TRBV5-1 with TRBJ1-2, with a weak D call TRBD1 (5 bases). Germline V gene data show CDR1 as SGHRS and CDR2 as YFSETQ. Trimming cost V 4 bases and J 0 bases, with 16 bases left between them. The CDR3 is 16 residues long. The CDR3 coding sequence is TGCGCCAGCAGCCCTGGGGCGGACACCGCTAACTATGGCTACACCTTC. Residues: CASSPGADTANYGYTF. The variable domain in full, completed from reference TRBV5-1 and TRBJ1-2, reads KAGVTQTPRYLIKTRGQQVTLSCSPISGHRSVSWYQQTPGQGLQFLFEYFSETQRNKGNFPGRFSGRQFSNSRSEMNVSTLELGDSALYLCASSPGADTANYGYTFGSGTRLTVV.